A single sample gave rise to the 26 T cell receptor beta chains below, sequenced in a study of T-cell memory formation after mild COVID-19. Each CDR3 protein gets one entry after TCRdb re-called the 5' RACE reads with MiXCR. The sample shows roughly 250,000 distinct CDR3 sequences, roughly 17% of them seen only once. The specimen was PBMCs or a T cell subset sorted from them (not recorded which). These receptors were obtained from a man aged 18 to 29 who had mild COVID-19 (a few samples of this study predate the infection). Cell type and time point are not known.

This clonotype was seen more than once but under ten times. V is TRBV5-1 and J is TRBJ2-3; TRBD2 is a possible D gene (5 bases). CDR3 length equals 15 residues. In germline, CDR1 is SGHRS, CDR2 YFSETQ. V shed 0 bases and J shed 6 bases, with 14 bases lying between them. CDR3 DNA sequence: TGCGCCAGCAGCTTGGATTTGAGGGCAATGGATACGCAGTATTTT. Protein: CASSLDLRAMDTQYF.

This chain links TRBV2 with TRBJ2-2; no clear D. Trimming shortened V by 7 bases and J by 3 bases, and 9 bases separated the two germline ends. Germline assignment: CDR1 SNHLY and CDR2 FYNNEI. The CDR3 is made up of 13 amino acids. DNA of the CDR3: TGTGCCAGCACCGACTTAGACACCGGGGAGCTGTTTTTT. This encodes CASTDLDTGELFF.

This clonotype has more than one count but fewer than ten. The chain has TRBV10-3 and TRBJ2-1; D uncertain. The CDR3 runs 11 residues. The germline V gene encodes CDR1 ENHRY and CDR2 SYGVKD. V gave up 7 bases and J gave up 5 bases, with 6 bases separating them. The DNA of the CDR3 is TGTGCCATCATGTTGGACAATGAGCAGTTCTTC. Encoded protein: CAIMLDNEQFF.

This CDR3 is CASNPSPGQAFDYGYTF. CDR3 DNA: TGTGCCAGTAACCCTAGCCCGGGACAGGCTTTCGACTATGGCTACACCTTC. V gene TRBV19 combines with J gene TRBJ1-2, with TRBD1 identical over 8 bases. Germline lookup yields CDR1 LNHDA and CDR2 SQIVND (reference sequence). V gave up 7 bases and J gave up 3 bases; unmatched junction bases: 16. This CDR3 contains 17 residues. Drawing the rest from reference TRBV19 and TRBJ1-2, the complete variable domain is DGGITQSPKYLFRKEGQNVTLSCEQNLNHDAMYWYRQDPGQGLRLIYYSQIVNDFQKGDIAEGYSVSREKKESFPLTVTSAQKNPTAFYLCASNPSPGQAFDYGYTFGSGTRLTVV.

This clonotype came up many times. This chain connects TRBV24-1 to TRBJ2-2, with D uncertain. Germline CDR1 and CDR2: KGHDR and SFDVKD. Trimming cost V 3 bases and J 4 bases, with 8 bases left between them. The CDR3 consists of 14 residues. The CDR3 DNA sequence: TGTGCCACCAGTGATCAGACGGTCACCGGGGAGCTGTTTTTT. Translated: CATSDQTVTGELFF.

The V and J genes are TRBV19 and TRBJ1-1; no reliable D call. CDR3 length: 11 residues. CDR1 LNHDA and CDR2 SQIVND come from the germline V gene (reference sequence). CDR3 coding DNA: TGTGGCTCCCGGACGGGCCCTGAAGCTTTCTTT. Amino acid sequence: CGSRTGPEAFF.

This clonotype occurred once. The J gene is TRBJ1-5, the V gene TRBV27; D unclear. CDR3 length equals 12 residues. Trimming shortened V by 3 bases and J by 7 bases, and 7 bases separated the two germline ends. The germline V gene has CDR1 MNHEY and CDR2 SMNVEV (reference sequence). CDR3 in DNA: TGTGCCAGCAGTTTTGTTAACCAGCCCCAGCATTTT. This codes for CASSFVNQPQHF.

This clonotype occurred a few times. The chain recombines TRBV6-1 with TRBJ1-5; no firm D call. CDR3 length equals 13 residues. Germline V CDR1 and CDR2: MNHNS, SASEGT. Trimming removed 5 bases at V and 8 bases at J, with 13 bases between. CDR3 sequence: CASSPGMGEPQHF. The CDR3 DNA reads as TGTGCCAGCAGTCCCGGGATGGGTGAGCCCCAGCATTTT.

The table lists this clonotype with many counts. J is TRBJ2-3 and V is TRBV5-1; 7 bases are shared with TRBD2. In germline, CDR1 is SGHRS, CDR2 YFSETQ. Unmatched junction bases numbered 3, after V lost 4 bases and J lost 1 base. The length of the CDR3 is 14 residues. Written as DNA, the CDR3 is TGCGCCAGCAGCGCAGCGGGGCGCACAGATACGCAGTATTTT. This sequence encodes CASSAAGRTDTQYF.

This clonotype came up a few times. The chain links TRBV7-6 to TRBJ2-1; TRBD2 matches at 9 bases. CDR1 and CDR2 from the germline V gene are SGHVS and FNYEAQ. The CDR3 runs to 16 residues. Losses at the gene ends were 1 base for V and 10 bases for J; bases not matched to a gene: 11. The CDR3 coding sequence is TGTGCCAGCAGCTTAGGGTCGGGAGCGGGGGGAAAAGAGCAGTTCTTC. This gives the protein CASSLGSGAGGKEQFF.

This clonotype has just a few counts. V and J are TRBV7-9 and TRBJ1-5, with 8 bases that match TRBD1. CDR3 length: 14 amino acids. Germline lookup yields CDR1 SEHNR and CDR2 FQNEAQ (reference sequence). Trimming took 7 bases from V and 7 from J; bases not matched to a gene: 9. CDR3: CASKGQGAGQPQHF. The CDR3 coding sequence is TGTGCCAGCAAAGGACAGGGAGCCGGACAGCCCCAGCATTTT.

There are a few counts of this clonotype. The CDR3 DNA follows: TGTGCCAGCAGCCTCCGGACTAGCGGGGGGGCGGCAGATACGCAGTATTTT. Its translation: CASSLRTSGGAADTQYF. V and J are TRBV4-2 and TRBJ2-3; TRBD2 matches 15 bases. The length of the CDR3 is 17 residues. Germline V gene lookup returns CDR1 LGHNA and CDR2 YNFKEQ. The J segment lost 4 bases and the V segment lost 4 bases, leaving 6 bases of the junction unmatched.

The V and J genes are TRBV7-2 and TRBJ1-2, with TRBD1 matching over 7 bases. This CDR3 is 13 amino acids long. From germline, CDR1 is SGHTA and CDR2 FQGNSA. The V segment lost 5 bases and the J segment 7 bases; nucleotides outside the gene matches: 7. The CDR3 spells CASSILTGSGYTF. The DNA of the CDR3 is TGTGCCAGCAGCATACTGACAGGGAGTGGCTACACCTTC. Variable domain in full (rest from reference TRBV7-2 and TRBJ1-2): GAGVSQSPSNKVTEKGKDVELRCDPISGHTALYWYRQSLGQGLEFLIYFQGNSAPDKSGLPSDRFSAERTGGSVSTLTIQRTQQEDSAVYLCASSILTGSGYTFGSGTRLTVV.

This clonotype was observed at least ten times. The CDR3 DNA sequence: TGCGCCAGCAGCCAACGGAGTCGTGGCGGTAGGGAGGACTACACCTTC. This sequence encodes CASSQRSRGGREDYTF. J is TRBJ1-2 and V is TRBV4-1; D is undetermined. Looked up from germline, CDR1 is MGHRA and CDR2 is YSYEKL. The CDR3 consists of 16 residues. With 2 bases removed from V and 10 bases from J, the gap between germline ends came to 23 bases.

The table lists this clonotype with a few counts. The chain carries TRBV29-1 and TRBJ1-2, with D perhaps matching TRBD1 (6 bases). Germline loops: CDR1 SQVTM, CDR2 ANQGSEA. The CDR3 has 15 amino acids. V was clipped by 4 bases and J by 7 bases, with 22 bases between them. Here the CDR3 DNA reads TGCAGCGTTGCGGTAGACAGGACTTGGCCGGGTGGCTACACCTTC. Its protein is CSVAVDRTWPGGYTF.

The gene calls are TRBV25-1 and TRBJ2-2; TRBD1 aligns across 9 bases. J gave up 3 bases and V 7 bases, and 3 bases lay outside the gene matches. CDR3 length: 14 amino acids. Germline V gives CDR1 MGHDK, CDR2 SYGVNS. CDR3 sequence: CASTGTGYTGELFF. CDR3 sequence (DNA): TGTGCCAGCACGGGGACAGGGTACACCGGGGAGCTGTTTTTT. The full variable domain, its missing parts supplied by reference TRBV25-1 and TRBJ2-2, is EADIYQTPRYLVIGTGKKITLECSQTMGHDKMYWYQQDPGMELHLIHYSYGVNSTEKGDLSSESTVSRIRTEHFPLTLESARPSHTSQYLCASTGTGYTGELFFGEGSRLTVL.

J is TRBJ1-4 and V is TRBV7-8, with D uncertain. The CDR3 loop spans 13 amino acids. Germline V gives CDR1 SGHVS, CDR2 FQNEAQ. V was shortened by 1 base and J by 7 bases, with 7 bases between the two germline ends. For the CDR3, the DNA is TGTGCCAGCAGCTTAGGGGTTACTGAAAAACTGTTTTTT. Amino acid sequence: CASSLGVTEKLFF. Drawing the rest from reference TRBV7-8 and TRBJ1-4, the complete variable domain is GAGVSQSPRYKVAKRGQDVALRCDPISGHVSLFWYQQALGQGPEFLTYFQNEAQLDKSGLPSDRFFAERPEGSVSTLKIQRTQQEDSAVYLCASSLGVTEKLFFGSGTQLSVL.

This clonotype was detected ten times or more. The CDR3 nucleotides are TGTGCCAGCAGCCAAGGCAGTGGCGTTCGGGAGCTGTTTTTT. Translation gives CASSQGSGVRELFF. The genes are TRBV3-1 and TRBJ2-2, with D unresolved. The germline CDR1 and CDR2 sequences are LGHDT and YNNKEL (reference sequence). This CDR3 region has 14 residues. V was shortened by 1 base and J by 9 bases, with 12 bases between the two germline ends. The whole variable domain, remainder taken from reference TRBV3-1 and TRBJ2-2, is DTAVSQTPKYLVTQMGNDKSIKCEQNLGHDTMYWYKQDSKKFLKIMFSYNNKELIINETVPNRFSPKSPDKAHLNLHINSLELGDSAVYFCASSQGSGVRELFFGEGSRLTVL.

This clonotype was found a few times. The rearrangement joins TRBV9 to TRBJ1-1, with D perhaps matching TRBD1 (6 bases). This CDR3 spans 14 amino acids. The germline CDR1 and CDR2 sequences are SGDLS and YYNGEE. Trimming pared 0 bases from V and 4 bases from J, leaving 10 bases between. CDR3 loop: CASSVDGGGTEAFF. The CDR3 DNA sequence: TGTGCCAGCAGCGTAGATGGAGGGGGCACTGAAGCTTTCTTT.

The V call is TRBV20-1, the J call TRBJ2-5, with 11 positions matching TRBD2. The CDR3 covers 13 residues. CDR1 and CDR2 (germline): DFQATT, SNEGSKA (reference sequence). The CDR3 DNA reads TGCAGCTCCTTAGCGGGGGGGCAGGAGACCCAGTACTTC. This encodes CSSLAGGQETQYF.

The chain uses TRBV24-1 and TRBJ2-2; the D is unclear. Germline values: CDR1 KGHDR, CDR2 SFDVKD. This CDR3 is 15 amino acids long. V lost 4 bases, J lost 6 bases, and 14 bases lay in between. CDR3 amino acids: CATSDPTRGPGELFF. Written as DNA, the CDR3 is TGTGCCACCAGTGACCCGACGAGAGGACCCGGGGAGCTGTTTTTT.

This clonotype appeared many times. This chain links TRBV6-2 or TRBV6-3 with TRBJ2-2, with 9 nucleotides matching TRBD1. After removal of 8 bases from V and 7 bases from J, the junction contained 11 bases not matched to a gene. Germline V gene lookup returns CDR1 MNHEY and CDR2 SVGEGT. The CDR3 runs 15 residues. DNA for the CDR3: TGTGCCAGCGACAGGGCCGGGACAGGGCGCGGGGAGCTGTTTTTT. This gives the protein CASDRAGTGRGELFF.

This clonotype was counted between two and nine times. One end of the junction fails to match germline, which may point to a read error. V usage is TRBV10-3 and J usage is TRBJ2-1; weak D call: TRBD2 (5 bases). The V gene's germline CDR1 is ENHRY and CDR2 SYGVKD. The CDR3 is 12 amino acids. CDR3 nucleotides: TGTGCCATCAGTGAGGAGTCTAGCCTCCTACTCTTC. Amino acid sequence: CAISEESSLLLF.

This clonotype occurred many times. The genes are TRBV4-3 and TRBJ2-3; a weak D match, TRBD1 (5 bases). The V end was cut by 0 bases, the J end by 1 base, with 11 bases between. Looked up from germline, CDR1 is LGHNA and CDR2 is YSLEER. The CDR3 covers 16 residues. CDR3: CASSQDSGQGTDTQYF. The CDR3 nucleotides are TGCGCCAGCAGCCAAGATTCAGGGCAGGGCACAGATACGCAGTATTTT.

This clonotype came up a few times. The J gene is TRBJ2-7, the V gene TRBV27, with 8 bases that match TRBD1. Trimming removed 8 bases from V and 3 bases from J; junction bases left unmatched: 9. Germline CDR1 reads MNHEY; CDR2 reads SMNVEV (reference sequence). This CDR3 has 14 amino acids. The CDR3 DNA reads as TGTGCCAGCCGACTCGGGACAGGTAACTACGAGCAGTACTTC. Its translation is CASRLGTGNYEQYF.

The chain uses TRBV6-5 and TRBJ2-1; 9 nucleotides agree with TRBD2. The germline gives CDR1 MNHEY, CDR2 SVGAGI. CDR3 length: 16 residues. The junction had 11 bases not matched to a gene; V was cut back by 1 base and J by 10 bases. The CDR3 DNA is TGTGCCAGCAGTTACTTAGGACTAGCGTACGATGAGGAGCAGTTCTTC. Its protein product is CASSYLGLAYDEEQFF.